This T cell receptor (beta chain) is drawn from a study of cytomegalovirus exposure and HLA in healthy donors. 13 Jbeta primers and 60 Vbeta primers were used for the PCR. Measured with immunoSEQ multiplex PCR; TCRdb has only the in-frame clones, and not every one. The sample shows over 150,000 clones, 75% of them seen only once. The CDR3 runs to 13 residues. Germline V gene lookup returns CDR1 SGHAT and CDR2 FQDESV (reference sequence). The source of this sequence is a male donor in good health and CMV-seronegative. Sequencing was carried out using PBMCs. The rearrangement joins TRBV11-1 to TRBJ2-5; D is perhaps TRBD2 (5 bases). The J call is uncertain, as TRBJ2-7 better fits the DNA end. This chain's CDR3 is CASSLGITYEQYF. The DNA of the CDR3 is TGTGCCAGCAGCCTCGGGATTACCTACGAGCAGTACTTC.